One and the same sample provided the 26 T cell receptor beta chains below, sequenced in a study of cytotoxic CD8 clonotypes in ibrutinib-treated CLL. Data came from immunoSEQ multiplex PCR; TCRdb stores just in-frame clones and leaves some out. This repertoire shows about 180,000 clones, approximately 84% found once; its top ten account for 4.6%. The starting material was PBMCs, obtained after 24 months of ibrutinib treatment. These receptors all stem from a human donor with chronic lymphocytic leukemia.

In its sample, this clone was seen many times. The chain employs TRBV28 and TRBJ2-7, with 8 bases aligning to TRBD1. J gave up 2 bases and V 3 bases, and 3 bases lay outside the gene matches. The CDR3 consists of 14 residues. Germline V gene sequence: CDR1 MDHEN, CDR2 SYDVKM. The CDR3 spells CASSLAGGTYEQYF. The CDR3 bases are TGTGCCAGCAGTTTGGCAGGGGGCACCTACGAGCAGTACTTC.

This rearrangement joins TRBV6-4 to TRBJ2-3; the D is unclear. Germline CDR1 is MRHNA and CDR2 is SNTAGT. The CDR3 length is 14 residues. V was clipped by 5 bases and J by 1 base, with 10 bases between them. CDR3 residues: CASSRNGGTDTQYF. For the CDR3, the DNA is TGTGCCAGCAGTCGAAACGGTGGCACAGATACGCAGTATTTT.

The rearrangement uses TRBV18 and TRBJ1-5; 11 nucleotides agree with TRBD1. With 4 bases clipped from V and 4 bases from J, the junction kept 3 bases outside the gene matches. CDR3 length equals 15 residues. The germline V gene has CDR1 KGHSH and CDR2 LQKENI. The CDR3 loop reads CASSLGQGANQPQHF. CDR3 sequence (DNA): TGTGCCAGCTCACTCGGACAGGGGGCGAATCAGCCCCAGCATTTT.

The chain uses TRBV4-1 and TRBJ2-7; tentative D call: TRBD2 (7 bases). CDR3 size: 17 residues. The V gene's germline CDR1 is MGHRA and CDR2 YSYEKL. V shed 0 bases and J shed 1 base, with 16 bases lying between them. CDR3 residues: CASSQDYRGGPSYEQYF. The CDR3 DNA reads TGCGCCAGCAGCCAAGATTATAGGGGGGGGCCGTCCTACGAGCAGTACTTC.

The V and J genes are TRBV7-8 and TRBJ1-5; 8 nucleotides align to TRBD1. There are 13 residues in the CDR3. Looked up from germline, CDR1 is SGHVS and CDR2 is FQNEAQ. V lost 5 bases and J lost 6; bases outside the gene matches: 3. CDR3 in amino acids: CASSLDRGQPQHF. CDR3 in DNA: TGTGCCAGCAGCCTTGACAGGGGTCAGCCCCAGCATTTT. The full variable domain, with the rest looked up from reference TRBV7-8 and TRBJ1-5, is GAGVSQSPRYKVAKRGQDVALRCDPISGHVSLFWYQQALGQGPEFLTYFQNEAQLDKSGLPSDRFFAERPEGSVSTLKIQRTQQEDSAVYLCASSLDRGQPQHFGDGTRLSIL.

The sample holds one count of this clone. The CDR3 DNA is TGTGCCATCAGTGAGGGGACTAGCGGGGGGAGATACGAGCAGTACTTC. Protein: CAISEGTSGGRYEQYF. This chain links TRBV10-3 with TRBJ2-7, with 15 nucleotides matching TRBD2. The germline V gene has CDR1 ENHRY and CDR2 SYGVKD. V shed 2 bases and J 4 bases; nucleotides not matched to a gene: 3. This CDR3 has 16 amino acids.

The chain is built from TRBV7-2 and TRBJ1-5; the match to TRBD1 covers 10 bases. Germline CDR1 SGHTA, CDR2 FQGNSA. Trimming at V came to 1 base and at J to 6 bases, leaving 6 bases not matched to a gene. This CDR3 region has 16 residues. CDR3 residues: CASSLVRTGGTQPQHF. The DNA for the CDR3 is TGTGCCAGCAGCTTAGTTAGGACAGGGGGGACTCAGCCCCAGCATTTT. The full variable domain, its missing parts supplied by reference TRBV7-2 and TRBJ1-5, is GAGVSQSPSNKVTEKGKDVELRCDPISGHTALYWYRQSLGQGLEFLIYFQGNSAPDKSGLPSDRFSAERTGGSVSTLTIQRTQQEDSAVYLCASSLVRTGGTQPQHFGDGTRLSIL.

The rearrangement uses TRBV7-2 and TRBJ2-7; 9 nucleotides match TRBD2. The CDR3 has 14 residues. Germline assignment: CDR1 SGHTA and CDR2 FQGNSA. V shed 3 bases and J 7 bases; nucleotides not matched to a gene: 7. CDR3 protein: CASSFSGGIREQYF. DNA for the CDR3: TGTGCCAGCAGCTTTAGCGGGGGAATTAGGGAGCAGTACTTC. The full variable domain, completed using reference TRBV7-2 and TRBJ2-7, is GAGVSQSPSNKVTEKGKDVELRCDPISGHTALYWYRQSLGQGLEFLIYFQGNSAPDKSGLPSDRFSAERTGGSVSTLTIQRTQQEDSAVYLCASSFSGGIREQYFGPGTRLTVT.

In this sample, this clone turned up once. The chain carries TRBV29-1 and TRBJ2-1, with D perhaps TRBD1 or TRBD2 (5 bases each). Per germline, CDR1 SQVTM and CDR2 ANQGSEA. V shed 6 bases and J shed 7 bases, with 16 bases lying between them. This CDR3 comprises 13 residues. CDR3 amino acids: CSVARMGVNEQFF. In DNA form, the CDR3 reads TGCAGCGTGGCGCGTATGGGGGTTAATGAGCAGTTCTTC.

This rearrangement joins TRBV4-1 to TRBJ2-7, with D possibly matching TRBD2 (6 bases). Looked up from germline, CDR1 is MGHRA and CDR2 is YSYEKL. The length of the CDR3 is 15 residues. The V end lost 4 bases, the J end lost 5 bases, and 18 bases lay between the germline ends. The CDR3 sequence is CASSPSRDSRDEQYF. CDR3 in DNA: TGCGCCAGCAGCCCTAGCCGGGACTCTCGCGACGAGCAGTACTTC.

This chain links TRBV10-1 with TRBJ1-2; D may be TRBD1 (5 bases). CDR1 is WNHNN and CDR2 is SYGVQD in the germline V gene (reference sequence). V was shortened by 4 bases and J by 2 bases, with 14 bases between the two germline ends. The CDR3 has 15 residues. The DNA for the CDR3 is TGCGCCAGCAGTGGTCCGGGGGAAAGAAACTATGGCTACACCTTC. Its protein product is CASSGPGERNYGYTF.

V gene TRBV6-5 combines with J gene TRBJ1-4; 7 positions match TRBD1. V shed 6 bases, J shed 4 bases, and the junction held 8 bases outside the gene matches. Germline loops: CDR1 MNHEY, CDR2 SVGAGI. This CDR3 region has 15 residues. The chain's CDR3 is CASSHQGGSNEKLFF. The CDR3 DNA sequence: TGTGCCAGCAGCCACCAGGGGGGTAGTAATGAAAAACTGTTTTTT.

The chain links TRBV21-1 to TRBJ2-5. TRBV21-1 is tagged as a pseudogene. The CDR3 extends over 21 amino acids. The CDR3, as DNA: TGTGCCAGCAGCAAAGCGAAGGAGAGACCCACGGGTAGGGTTGGACGGTGGACCCAGTACTTC. Amino acid sequence: CASSKAKERPTGRVGRWTQYF.

This rearrangement joins TRBV11-2 to TRBJ2-6; D not resolved. The CDR3 is 12 residues long. Germline-derived CDR1 and CDR2 are SGHAT and FQNNGV. Trimming removed 6 bases at V and 1 base at J, with 1 base between. CDR3 nucleotide sequence: TGTGCCAGCAGGTCTGGGGCCAACGTCCTGACTTTC. This gives the protein CASRSGANVLTF.

This chain uses TRBV5-1 with TRBJ1-5; weak D call: TRBD1 (5 bases). Per germline, CDR1 SGHRS and CDR2 YFSETQ. The ends were cut back, 1 base at V and 7 bases at J, with 12 bases in the middle. CDR3 length: 14 amino acids. CDR3: CASSLSGAPQPQHF. For the CDR3, the DNA is TGCGCCAGCAGCTTGAGTGGGGCCCCCCAGCCCCAGCATTTT.

DNA for the CDR3: TGTGCCAGCAGTCTCGACAGGGCCGGGCAAGAGACCCAGTACTTC. This translates into CASSLDRAGQETQYF. This chain uses TRBV27 with TRBJ2-5; TRBD1 agrees at 7 bases. CDR3 length equals 15 residues. CDR1 and CDR2 (germline): MNHEY, SMNVEV (reference sequence). Trimming at V came to 5 bases and at J to 2 bases, leaving 8 bases not matched to a gene.

The chain uses TRBV2 and TRBJ2-7; 7 nucleotides line up with TRBD1. Trimming cost V 6 bases and J 2 bases; bases outside gene matches: 10. The CDR3 loop spans 15 amino acids. Germline V CDR1 and CDR2: SNHLY, FYNNEI. The CDR3 sequence is CASRSRTGDPYEQYF. The CDR3 DNA reads as TGTGCCAGCAGATCTCGGACAGGAGACCCCTACGAGCAGTACTTC.

This clone is a singleton in its sample. The V and J genes are TRBV28 and TRBJ1-1; 9 nucleotides line up with TRBD1. The CDR3 is 15 amino acids. V trimming: 6 bases; J trimming: 3 bases; junction bases outside the gene matches: 8. CDR1 is MDHEN and CDR2 is SYDVKM in the germline V gene. The CDR3 bases are TGTGCCAGCAGATCCCCGACAGGGGGGTACACTGAAGCTTTCTTT. Its translation is CASRSPTGGYTEAFF.

The chain couples TRBV28 to TRBJ1-1; D gene ambiguous. The CDR3 has 12 amino acids. Germline V gene data show CDR1 as MDHEN and CDR2 as SYDVKM. V dropped 7 bases and J dropped 5 bases, with 11 bases sitting between them. The CDR3 DNA reads as TGTGCCAGCACGGACTTTGGGACTGAAGCTTTCTTT. Its translation: CASTDFGTEAFF.

This rearrangement joins TRBV7-2 to TRBJ2-7; the match to TRBD1 covers 9 bases. Per the germline V gene, CDR1 is SGHTA and CDR2 is FQGNSA. V was clipped by 5 bases and J by 6 bases; unmatched bases: 2. The CDR3 length is 12 residues. CDR3 nucleotide sequence: TGTGCCAGCAGCCGGACAGGGGTCGAGCAGTACTTC. This sequence encodes CASSRTGVEQYF.

V is TRBV7-9 and J is TRBJ2-1; D call uncertain. The germline V gene encodes CDR1 SEHNR and CDR2 FQNEAQ (reference sequence). The CDR3 consists of 13 residues. Trimming took off 1 base at V and 3 bases at J, with 4 bases between the two ends. This chain's CDR3 is CASSLVRYNEQFF. CDR3 DNA sequence: TGTGCCAGCAGCTTAGTTCGCTACAATGAGCAGTTCTTC. Combining the CDR3 with reference TRBV7-9 and TRBJ2-1 gives the whole variable domain DTGVSQNPRHKITKRGQNVTFRCDPISEHNRLYWYRQTLGQGPEFLTYFQNEAQLEKSRLLSDRFSAERPKGSFSTLEIQRTEQGDSAMYLCASSLVRYNEQFFGPGTRLTVL.

By share of the sample, this clone is medium-sized (0.01 to 0.1%). This chain links TRBV10-2 with TRBJ1-2, with D perhaps matching TRBD1 (5 bases). Germline V gene data show CDR1 as WSHSY and CDR2 as SAAADI. There are 11 residues in the CDR3. Trimming removed 10 bases at V and 9 bases at J, with 15 bases between. CDR3 nucleotides: TGCGCCACCAATCGAGGGGAAAGCTACACCTTC. This encodes CATNRGESYTF.

This sequence joins TRBV6-5 and TRBJ2-7; 8 bases agree with TRBD1. Losses at the gene ends were 6 bases for V and 3 bases for J; bases not matched to a gene: 7. The germline V gene has CDR1 MNHEY and CDR2 SVGAGI. The CDR3 runs 14 residues. The CDR3 spells CASRRDRTFYEQYF. CDR3 DNA: TGTGCCAGCAGAAGGGACAGGACCTTCTACGAGCAGTACTTC.

V gene TRBV2 combines with J gene TRBJ2-1; TRBD2 matches 16 bases. CDR3 length: 14 residues. V lost 7 bases and J lost 7; bases outside the gene matches: 1. CDR1 is SNHLY and CDR2 is FYNNEI in the germline V gene. The CDR3 bases are TGTGCCAGCATGGGACTAGCGGGGGGGAATGAGCAGTTCTTC. Its translation is CASMGLAGGNEQFF. Full variable domain (remainder filled in from reference TRBV2 and TRBJ2-1): EPEVTQTPSHQVTQMGQEVILRCVPISNHLYFYWYRQILGQKVEFLVSFYNNEISEKSEIFDDQFSVERPDGSNFTLKIRSTKLEDSAMYFCASMGLAGGNEQFFGPGTRLTVL.

The chain couples TRBV6-5 to TRBJ2-1; tentative D call: TRBD1 (5 bases). Germline CDR1 is MNHEY and CDR2 is SVGAGI. The ends were cut back, 6 bases at V and 4 bases at J, with 10 bases in the middle. This CDR3 contains 13 residues. CDR3 sequence (DNA): TGTGCCAGCAGGAATGGGGCATACAATGAGCAGTTCTTC. As protein: CASRNGAYNEQFF.

This clone showed up just a few times. The V gene is TRBV14, the J gene TRBJ1-1; perhaps TRBD1 as D (6 bases). The germline CDR1 and CDR2 sequences are SGHDN and FVKESK. Between the trimmed V and J ends, which lost 0 bases and 0 bases, there was a span of 11 bases. This CDR3 comprises 16 residues. CDR3 region: CASSQEGTGLNTEAFF. Here the CDR3 DNA reads TGTGCCAGCAGCCAAGAAGGAACAGGGCTGAACACTGAAGCTTTCTTT.